This TCR beta chain was found in a study of shared clonotypes between healthy human individuals. Notes on this clone: What it binds is unknown.

All of the donors resided in Nashville, Tennessee, and each was a Caucasian adult. Study-wide findings and caveats: Even with large depth, rarefaction showed that sorted-subset sequencing was incomplete.

Samples underwent the assay at deep level. Some clones are missing from TCRdb's copy, which holds only in-frame ones; the method was immunoSEQ multiplex PCR. The sample yields 650,000 to 750,000 clones, around 72% seen once. The J segment lost 10 bases and the V segment lost 0 bases, leaving 13 bases of the junction unmatched. The CDR3 length is 17 residues. Germline V lookup: CDR1 SGDLS, CDR2 YYNGEE. The rearrangement uses TRBV9 and TRBJ2-1, with 10 bases lining up with TRBD2. The TCR comes from a woman aged 25-40 years in good health. Material: memory CD4+ T cells sorted from blood. The subset denotes: CD45RA-negative fraction. In DNA, the CDR3 is TGTGCCAGCAGCGTAGTGGCTAGCGGGGGCGCGGTGATGGAGCAGTTCTTC. This encodes CASSVVASGGAVMEQFF. Based on the CDR3 plus reference TRBV9 and TRBJ2-1, the full variable domain is DSGVTQTPKHLITATGQRVTLRCSPRSGDLSVYWYQQSLDQGLQFLIQYYNGEERAKGNILERFSAQQFPDLHSELNLSSLELGDSALYFCASSVVASGGAVMEQFFGPGTRLTVL.